The clone carrying this TCR beta chain was seen only a few times. The target antigen is unknown. The length of the CDR3 is 12 residues. V was trimmed by 8 bases and J by 6 bases, leaving 14 bases between them. Germline CDR1 MNHNS, CDR2 SASEGT. This specimen belongs to a study of CD8+ T cells in alopecia areata. Notes on the study in general: Scalp and blood samples kept many expanded lesional clones throughout tofacitinib. Tofacitinib significantly lowered scalp clonality and expanded CD8+ clones among the top 100. Between patients, shared TCR sequences were less clear than in mice. This was possibly due in part to HLA diversity in the patient population.

The treatment was: oral pan-JAK inhibitor, 5-10 mg twice daily. Reverse transcribed after extraction, RNA yielded cDNA as the sequencing template. TCRdb's table, derived via immunoSEQ multiplex PCR, lists solely in-frame clones and lacks some. The table has under 300,000 clones, approximately 60% seen once; the top ten hold more than 0.85%. The TCR was taken from a human donor with alopecia areata. This sample comprised CD4+ T cells sorted from blood, obtained between weeks 51 and 52, from a patient treated with tofacitinib. The rearrangement links TRBV6-1 to TRBJ2-7, with no clear D. The CDR3 sequence: CASQTVAGEQYF. CDR3 nucleotides: TGTGCCAGCCAGACGGTGGCTGGCGAGCAGTACTTC.